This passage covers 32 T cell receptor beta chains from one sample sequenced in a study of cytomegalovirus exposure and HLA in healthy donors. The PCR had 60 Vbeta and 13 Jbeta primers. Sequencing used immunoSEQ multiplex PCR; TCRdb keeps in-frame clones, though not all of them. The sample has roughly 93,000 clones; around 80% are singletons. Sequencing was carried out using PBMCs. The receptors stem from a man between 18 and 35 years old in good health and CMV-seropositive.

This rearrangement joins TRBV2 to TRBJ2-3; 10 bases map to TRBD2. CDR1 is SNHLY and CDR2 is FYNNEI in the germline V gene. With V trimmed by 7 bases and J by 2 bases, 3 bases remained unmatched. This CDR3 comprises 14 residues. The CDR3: CASKAGGPTDTQYF. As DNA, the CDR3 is TGTGCCAGCAAAGCGGGGGGGCCCACAGATACGCAGTATTTT. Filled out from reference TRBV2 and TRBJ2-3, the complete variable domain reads EPEVTQTPSHQVTQMGQEVILRCVPISNHLYFYWYRQILGQKVEFLVSFYNNEISEKSEIFDDQFSVERPDGSNFTLKIRSTKLEDSAMYFCASKAGGPTDTQYFGPGTRLTVL.

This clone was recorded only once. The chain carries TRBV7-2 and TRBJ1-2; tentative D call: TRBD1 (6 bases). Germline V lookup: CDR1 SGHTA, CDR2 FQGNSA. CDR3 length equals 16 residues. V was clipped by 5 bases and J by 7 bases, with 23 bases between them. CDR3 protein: CASSHAGVRKFGGYTF. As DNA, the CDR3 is TGTGCCAGCAGCCATGCAGGGGTTAGGAAATTTGGTGGCTACACCTTC.

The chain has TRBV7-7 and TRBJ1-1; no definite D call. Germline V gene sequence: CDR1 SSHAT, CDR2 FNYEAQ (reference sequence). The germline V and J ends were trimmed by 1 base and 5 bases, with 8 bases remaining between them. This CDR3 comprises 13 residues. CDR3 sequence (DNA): TGTGCCAGCAGCTTAGGCGAGGGTACTGAAGCTTTCTTT. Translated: CASSLGEGTEAFF.

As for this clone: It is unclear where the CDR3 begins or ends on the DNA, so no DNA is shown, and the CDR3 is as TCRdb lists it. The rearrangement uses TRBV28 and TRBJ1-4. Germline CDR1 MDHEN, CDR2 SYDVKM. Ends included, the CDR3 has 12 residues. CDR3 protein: CASSPLWEKLFF.

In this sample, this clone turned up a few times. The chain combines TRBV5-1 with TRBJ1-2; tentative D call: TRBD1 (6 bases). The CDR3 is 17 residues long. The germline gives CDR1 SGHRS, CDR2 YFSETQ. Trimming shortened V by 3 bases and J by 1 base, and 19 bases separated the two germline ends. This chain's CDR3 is CASSSSTSQGYNYGYTF. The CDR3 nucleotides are TGCGCCAGCAGCTCCTCAACCTCACAGGGTTATAACTATGGCTACACCTTC.

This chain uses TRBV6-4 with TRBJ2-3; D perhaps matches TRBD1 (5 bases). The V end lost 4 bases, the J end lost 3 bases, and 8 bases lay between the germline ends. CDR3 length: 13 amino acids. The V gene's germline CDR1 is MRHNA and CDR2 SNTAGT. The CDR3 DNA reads TGTGCCAGCAGTGGAGGACAAACAGATACGCAGTATTTT. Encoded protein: CASSGGQTDTQYF.

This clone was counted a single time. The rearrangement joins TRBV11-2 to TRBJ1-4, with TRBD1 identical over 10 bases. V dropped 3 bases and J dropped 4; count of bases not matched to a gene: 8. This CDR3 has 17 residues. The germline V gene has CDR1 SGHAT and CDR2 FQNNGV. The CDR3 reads CASSFLFGTGVNEKLFF. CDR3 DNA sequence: TGTGCCAGCAGCTTTTTATTCGGGACAGGGGTTAATGAAAAACTGTTTTTT.

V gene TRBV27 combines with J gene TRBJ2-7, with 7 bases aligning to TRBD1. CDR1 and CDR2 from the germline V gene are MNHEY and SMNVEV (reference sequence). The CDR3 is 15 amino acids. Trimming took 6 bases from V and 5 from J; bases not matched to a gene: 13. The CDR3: CASSRTDFDRDEQYF. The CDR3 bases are TGTGCCAGCAGCCGAACCGACTTTGACAGGGACGAGCAGTACTTC.

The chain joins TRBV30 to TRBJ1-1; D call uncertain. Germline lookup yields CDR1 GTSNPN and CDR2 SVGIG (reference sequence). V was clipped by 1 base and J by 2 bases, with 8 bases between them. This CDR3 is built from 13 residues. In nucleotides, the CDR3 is TGTGCCTGGAGTGGGGCACGCAACACTGAAGCTTTCTTT. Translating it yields CAWSGARNTEAFF.

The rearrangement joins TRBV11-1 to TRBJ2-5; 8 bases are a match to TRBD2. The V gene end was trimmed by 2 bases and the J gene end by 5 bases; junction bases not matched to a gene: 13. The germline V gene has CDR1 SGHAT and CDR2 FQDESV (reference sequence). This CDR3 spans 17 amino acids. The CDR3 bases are TGTGCCAGCAGCTTAAGACGATCGGGGGGGGAACGGGAGACCCAGTACTTC. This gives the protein CASSLRRSGGERETQYF.

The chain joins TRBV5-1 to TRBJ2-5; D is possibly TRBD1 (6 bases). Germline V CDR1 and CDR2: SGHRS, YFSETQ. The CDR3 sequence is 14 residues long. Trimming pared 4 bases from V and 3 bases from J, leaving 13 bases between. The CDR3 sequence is CASSRDTPEETQYF. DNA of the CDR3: TGCGCCAGCAGCCGGGACACACCTGAAGAGACCCAGTACTTC.

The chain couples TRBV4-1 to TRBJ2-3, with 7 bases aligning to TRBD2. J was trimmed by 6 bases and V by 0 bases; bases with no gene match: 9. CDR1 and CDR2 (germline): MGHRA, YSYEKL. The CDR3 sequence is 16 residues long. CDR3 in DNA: TGCGCCAGCAGCCAAGACTCCAGCGGGGCTGGTGATACGCAGTATTTT. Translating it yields CASSQDSSGAGDTQYF.

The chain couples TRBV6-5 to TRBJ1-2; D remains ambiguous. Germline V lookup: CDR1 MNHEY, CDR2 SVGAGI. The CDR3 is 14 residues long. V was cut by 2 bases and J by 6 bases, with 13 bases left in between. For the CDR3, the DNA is TGTGCCAGCAGTTACCCCGGTAGTCCCCATGGCTACACCTTC. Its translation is CASSYPGSPHGYTF.

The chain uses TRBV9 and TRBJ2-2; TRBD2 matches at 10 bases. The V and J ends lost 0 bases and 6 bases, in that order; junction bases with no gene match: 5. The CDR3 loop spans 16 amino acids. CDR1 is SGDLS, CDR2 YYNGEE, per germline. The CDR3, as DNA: TGTGCCAGCAGCGTAGCTGCTAGCGGGGGTGCCGGGGAGCTGTTTTTT. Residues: CASSVAASGGAGELFF.

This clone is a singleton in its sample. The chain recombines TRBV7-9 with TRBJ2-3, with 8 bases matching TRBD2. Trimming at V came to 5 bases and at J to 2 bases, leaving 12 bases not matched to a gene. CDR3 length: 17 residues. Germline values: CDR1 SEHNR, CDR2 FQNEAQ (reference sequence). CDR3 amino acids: CASSRPSSGQITDTQYF. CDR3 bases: TGTGCCAGCAGCCGACCTTCTAGCGGGCAAATCACAGATACGCAGTATTTT.

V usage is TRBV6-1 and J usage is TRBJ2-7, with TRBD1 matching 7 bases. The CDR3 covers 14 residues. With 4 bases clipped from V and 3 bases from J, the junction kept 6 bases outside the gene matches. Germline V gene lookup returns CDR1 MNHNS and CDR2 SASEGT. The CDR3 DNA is TGTGCCAGCAGTGGGACAGGCGCGGGCTACGAGCAGTACTTC. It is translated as CASSGTGAGYEQYF.

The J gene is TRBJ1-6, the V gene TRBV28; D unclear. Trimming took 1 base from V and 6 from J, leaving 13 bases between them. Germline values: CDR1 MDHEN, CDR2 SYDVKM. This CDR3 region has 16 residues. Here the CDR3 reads CASSLLGGSGNSPLHF. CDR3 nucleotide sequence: TGTGCCAGCAGTTTATTAGGAGGGAGTGGTAATTCACCCCTCCACTTT.

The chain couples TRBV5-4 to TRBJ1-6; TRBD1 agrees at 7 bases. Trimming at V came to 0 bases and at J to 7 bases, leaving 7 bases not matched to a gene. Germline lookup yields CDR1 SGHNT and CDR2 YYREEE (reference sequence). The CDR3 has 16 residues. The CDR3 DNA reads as TGTGCCAGCAGCTTGGCTGAACAGGGGTGGAATTCACCCCTCCACTTT. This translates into CASSLAEQGWNSPLHF. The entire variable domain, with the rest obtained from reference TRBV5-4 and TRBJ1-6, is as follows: ETGVTQSPTHLIKTRGQQVTLRCSSQSGHNTVSWYQQALGQGPQFIFQYYREEENGRGNFPPRFSGLQFPNYSSELNVNALELDDSALYLCASSLAEQGWNSPLHFGNGTRLTVT.

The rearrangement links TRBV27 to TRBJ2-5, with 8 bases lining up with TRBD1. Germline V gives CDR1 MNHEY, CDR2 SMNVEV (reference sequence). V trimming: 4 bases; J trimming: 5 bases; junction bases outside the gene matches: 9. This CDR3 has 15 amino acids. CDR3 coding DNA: TGTGCCAGCAGTTCACTTCAGACAGGGGAGGAGACCCAGTACTTC. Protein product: CASSSLQTGEETQYF.

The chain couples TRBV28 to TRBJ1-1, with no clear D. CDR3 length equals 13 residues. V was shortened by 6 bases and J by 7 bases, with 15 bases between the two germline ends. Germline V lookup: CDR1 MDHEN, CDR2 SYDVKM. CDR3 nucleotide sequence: TGTGCCAGCAGGATACGGGGAGGCGGTGAAGCTTTCTTT. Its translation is CASRIRGGGEAFF. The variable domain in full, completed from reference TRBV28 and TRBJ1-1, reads DVKVTQSSRYLVKRTGEKVFLECVQDMDHENMFWYRQDPGLGLRLIYFSYDVKMKEKGDIPEGYSVSREKKERFSLILESASTNQTSMYLCASRIRGGGEAFFGQGTRLTVV.

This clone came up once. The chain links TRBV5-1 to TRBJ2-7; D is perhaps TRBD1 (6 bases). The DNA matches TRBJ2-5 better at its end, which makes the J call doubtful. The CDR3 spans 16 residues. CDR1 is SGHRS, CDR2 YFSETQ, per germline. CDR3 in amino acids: CASSLAVGQNQETQYF. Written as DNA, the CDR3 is TGCGCCAGCAGCTTGGCCGTAGGACAGAACCAAGAGACCCAGTACTTC.

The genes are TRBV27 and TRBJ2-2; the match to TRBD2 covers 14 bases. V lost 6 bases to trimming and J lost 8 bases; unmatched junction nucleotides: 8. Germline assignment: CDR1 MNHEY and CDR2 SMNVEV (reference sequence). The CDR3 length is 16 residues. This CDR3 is CASSPTGTSGGGELFF. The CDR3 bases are TGTGCCAGCAGCCCAACGGGGACTAGCGGGGGAGGGGAGCTGTTTTTT.

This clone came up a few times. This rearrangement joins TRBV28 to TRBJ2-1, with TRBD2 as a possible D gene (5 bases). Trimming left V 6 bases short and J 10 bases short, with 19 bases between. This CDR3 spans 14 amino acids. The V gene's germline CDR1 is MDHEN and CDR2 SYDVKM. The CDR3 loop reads CASSPSGSVREQFF. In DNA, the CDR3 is TGTGCCAGCAGCCCCTCGGGTAGCGTAAGGGAGCAGTTCTTC. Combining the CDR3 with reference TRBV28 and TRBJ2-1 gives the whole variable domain DVKVTQSSRYLVKRTGEKVFLECVQDMDHENMFWYRQDPGLGLRLIYFSYDVKMKEKGDIPEGYSVSREKKERFSLILESASTNQTSMYLCASSPSGSVREQFFGPGTRLTVL.

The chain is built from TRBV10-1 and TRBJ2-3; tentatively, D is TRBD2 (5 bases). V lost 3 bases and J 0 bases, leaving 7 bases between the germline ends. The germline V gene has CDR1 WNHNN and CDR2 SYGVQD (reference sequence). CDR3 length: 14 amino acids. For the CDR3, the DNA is TGCGCCAGCAGTGATCGGGGAAGCACAGATACGCAGTATTTT. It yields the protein CASSDRGSTDTQYF.

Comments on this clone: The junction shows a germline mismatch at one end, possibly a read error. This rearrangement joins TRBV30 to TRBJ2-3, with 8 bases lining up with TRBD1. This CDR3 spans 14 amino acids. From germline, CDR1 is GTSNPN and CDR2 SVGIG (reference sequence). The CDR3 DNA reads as TGTGCCTGGAGTCAGGACAGGGACACAGATACGCGGTATTTT. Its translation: CAWSQDRDTDTRYF.

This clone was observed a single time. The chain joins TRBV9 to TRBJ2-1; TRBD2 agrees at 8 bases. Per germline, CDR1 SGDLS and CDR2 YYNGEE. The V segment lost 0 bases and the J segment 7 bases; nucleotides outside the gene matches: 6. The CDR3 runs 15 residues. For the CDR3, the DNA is TGTGCCAGCAGCGTAGCGGGGGGGCCTGTGAATGAGCAGTTCTTC. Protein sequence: CASSVAGGPVNEQFF.

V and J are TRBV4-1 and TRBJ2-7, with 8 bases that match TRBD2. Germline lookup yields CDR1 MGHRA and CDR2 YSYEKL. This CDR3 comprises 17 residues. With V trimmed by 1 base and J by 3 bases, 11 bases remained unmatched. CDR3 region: CASSQVAGRGVHYEQYF. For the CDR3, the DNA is TGCGCCAGCAGCCAAGTGGCCGGGAGGGGGGTCCACTACGAGCAGTACTTC.

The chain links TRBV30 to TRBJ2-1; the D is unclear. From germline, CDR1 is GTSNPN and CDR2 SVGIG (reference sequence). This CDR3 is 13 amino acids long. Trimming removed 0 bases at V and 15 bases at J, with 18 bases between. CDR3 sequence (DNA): TGTGCCTGGAGTGTACAGAGTGGCCTCTCTCCGTTCTTC. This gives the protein CAWSVQSGLSPFF.

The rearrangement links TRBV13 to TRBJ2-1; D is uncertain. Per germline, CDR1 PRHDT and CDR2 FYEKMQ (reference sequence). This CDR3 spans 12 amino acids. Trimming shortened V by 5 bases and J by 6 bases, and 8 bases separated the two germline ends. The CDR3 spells CASSTRINEQFF. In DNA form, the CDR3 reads TGTGCCAGCAGCACCAGGATCAATGAGCAGTTCTTC.

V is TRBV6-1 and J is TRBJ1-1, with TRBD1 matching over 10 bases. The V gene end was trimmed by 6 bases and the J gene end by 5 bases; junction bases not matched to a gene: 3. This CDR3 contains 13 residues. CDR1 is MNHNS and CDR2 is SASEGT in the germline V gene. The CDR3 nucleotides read TGTGCCAGCAGGGGACAGGGGCGGACTGAAGCTTTCTTT. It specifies CASRGQGRTEAFF.

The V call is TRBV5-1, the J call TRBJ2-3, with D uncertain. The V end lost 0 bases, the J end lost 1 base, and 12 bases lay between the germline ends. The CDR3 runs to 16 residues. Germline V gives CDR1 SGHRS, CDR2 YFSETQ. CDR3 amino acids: CASSLDGDGGTDTQYF. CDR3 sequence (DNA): TGCGCCAGCAGCTTGGACGGAGACGGAGGCACAGATACGCAGTATTTT. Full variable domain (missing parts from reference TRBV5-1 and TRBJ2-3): KAGVTQTPRYLIKTRGQQVTLSCSPISGHRSVSWYQQTPGQGLQFLFEYFSETQRNKGNFPGRFSGRQFSNSRSEMNVSTLELGDSALYLCASSLDGDGGTDTQYFGPGTRLTVL.

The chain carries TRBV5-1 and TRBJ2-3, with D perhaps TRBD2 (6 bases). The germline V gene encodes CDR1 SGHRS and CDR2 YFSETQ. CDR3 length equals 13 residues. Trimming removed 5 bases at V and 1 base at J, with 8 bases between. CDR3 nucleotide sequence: TGCGCCAGCAGGGGGGAGGGCACAGATACGCAGTATTTT. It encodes CASRGEGTDTQYF.